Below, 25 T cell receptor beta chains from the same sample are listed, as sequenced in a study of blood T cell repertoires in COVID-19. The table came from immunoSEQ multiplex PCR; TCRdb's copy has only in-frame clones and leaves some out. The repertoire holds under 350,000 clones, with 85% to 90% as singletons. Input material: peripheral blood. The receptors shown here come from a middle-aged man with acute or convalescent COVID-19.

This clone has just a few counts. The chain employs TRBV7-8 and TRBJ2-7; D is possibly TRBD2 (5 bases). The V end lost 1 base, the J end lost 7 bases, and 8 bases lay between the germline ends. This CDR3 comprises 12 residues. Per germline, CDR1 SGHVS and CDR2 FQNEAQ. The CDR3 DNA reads TGTGCCAGCAGCTTAGGATCGGGGGAGCAGTACTTC. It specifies CASSLGSGEQYF.

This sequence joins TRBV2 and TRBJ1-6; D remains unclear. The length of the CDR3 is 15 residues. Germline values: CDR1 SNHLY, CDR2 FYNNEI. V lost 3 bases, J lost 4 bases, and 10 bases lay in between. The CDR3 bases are TGTGCCAGCAGTGAGATTTCGGTATATAATTCACCCCTCCACTTT. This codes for CASSEISVYNSPLHF.

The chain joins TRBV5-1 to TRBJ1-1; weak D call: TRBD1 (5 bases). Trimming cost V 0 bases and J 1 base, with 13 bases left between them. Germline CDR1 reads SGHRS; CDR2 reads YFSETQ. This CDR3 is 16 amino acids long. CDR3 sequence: CASSLGLGGRNTEAFF. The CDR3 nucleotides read TGCGCCAGCAGCTTGGGTCTGGGGGGGAGGAACACTGAAGCTTTCTTT.

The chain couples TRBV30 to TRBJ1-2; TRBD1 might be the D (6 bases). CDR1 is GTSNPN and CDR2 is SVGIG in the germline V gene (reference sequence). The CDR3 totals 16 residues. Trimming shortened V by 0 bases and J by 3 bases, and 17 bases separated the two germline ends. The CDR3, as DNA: TGTGCCTGGAGTGTACGGTCAGGGGCTGTGTACTATGGCTACACCTTC. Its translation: CAWSVRSGAVYYGYTF.

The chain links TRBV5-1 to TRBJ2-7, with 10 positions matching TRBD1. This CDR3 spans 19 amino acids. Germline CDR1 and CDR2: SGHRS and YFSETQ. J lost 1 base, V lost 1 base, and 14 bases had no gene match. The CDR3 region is CASSLWDRGSGSWSYEQYF. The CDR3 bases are TGCGCCAGCAGCTTGTGGGACAGGGGATCAGGAAGTTGGTCCTACGAGCAGTACTTC.

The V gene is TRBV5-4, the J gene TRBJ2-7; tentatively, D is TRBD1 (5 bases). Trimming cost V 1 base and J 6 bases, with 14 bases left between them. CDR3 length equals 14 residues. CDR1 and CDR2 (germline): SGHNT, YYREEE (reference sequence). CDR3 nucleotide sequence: TGTGCCAGCAGCTTGCCAAGGGGCGGCAGCGAGCAGTACTTC. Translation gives CASSLPRGGSEQYF.

CDR3 in DNA: TGCGCCAGCAGCTTGGCAGGACAGGGGGATGGTTCACCCCTCCACTTT. As protein: CASSLAGQGDGSPLHF. The rearrangement joins TRBV5-1 to TRBJ1-6; 10 nucleotides align to TRBD1. Germline V gives CDR1 SGHRS, CDR2 YFSETQ. V lost 0 bases to trimming and J lost 9 bases; unmatched junction nucleotides: 6. CDR3 length equals 16 residues.

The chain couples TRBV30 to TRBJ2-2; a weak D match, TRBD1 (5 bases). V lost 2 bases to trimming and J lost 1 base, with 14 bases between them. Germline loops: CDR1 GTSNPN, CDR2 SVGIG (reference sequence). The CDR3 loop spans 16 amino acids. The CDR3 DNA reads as TGTGCCTGGAGTACCCCGGACATACTGAACACCGGGGAGCTGTTTTTT. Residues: CAWSTPDILNTGELFF.

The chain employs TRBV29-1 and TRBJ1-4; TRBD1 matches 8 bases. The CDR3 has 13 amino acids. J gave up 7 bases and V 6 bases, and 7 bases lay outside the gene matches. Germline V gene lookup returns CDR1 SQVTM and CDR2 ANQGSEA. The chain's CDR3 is CSVGAGGSEKLFF. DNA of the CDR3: TGCAGCGTGGGGGCAGGGGGCTCTGAAAAACTGTTTTTT.

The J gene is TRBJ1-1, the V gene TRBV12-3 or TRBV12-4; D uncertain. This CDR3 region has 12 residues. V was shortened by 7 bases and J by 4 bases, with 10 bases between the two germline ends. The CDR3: CASTRRGTEAFF. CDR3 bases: TGTGCCAGCACCCGAAGAGGCACTGAAGCTTTCTTT.

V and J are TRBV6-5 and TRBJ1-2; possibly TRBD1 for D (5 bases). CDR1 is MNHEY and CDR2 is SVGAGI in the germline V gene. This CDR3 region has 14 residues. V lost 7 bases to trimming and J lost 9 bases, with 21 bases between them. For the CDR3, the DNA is TGTGCCAGCATCCTCTGGGGCAGTGCGATGAGCTACACCTTC. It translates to CASILWGSAMSYTF.

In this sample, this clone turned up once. The CDR3 bases are TGTGCCAGCAGTGAATCGGCAGGGGCAGGTGAAAAACTGTTTTTT. Translated, it gives CASSESAGAGEKLFF. This chain connects TRBV6-1 to TRBJ1-4; perhaps TRBD1 as D (6 bases). Trimming took 2 bases from V and 7 from J, leaving 14 bases between them. Germline values: CDR1 MNHNS, CDR2 SASEGT. The CDR3 is 15 residues long.

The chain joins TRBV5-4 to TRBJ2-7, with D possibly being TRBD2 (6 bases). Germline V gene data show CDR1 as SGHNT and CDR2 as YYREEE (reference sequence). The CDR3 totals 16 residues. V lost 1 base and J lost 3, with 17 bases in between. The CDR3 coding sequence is TGTGCCAGCAGCTTGAAAGCGGGCGGGGCTATCTACGAGCAGTACTTC. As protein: CASSLKAGGAIYEQYF.

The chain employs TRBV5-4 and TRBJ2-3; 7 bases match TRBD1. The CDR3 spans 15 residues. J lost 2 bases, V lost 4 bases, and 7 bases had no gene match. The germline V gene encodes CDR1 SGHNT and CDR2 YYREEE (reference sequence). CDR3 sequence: CASSARGSVTDTQYF. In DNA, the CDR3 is TGTGCCAGCAGCGCCAGGGGGTCGGTCACAGATACGCAGTATTTT.

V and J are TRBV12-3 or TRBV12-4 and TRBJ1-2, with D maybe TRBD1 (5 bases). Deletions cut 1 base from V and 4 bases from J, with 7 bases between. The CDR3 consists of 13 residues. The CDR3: CASSLGQIYGYTF. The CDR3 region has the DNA TGTGCCAGCAGTTTAGGACAGATCTATGGCTACACCTTC.

CDR3 in DNA: TGTGCCAGCACCTCTATTGGGACAGCTAACTATGGCTACACCTTC. Residues: CASTSIGTANYGYTF. The chain recombines TRBV28 with TRBJ1-2; 7 positions match TRBD1. J lost 0 bases, V lost 7 bases, and 8 bases had no gene match. Germline V gene lookup returns CDR1 MDHEN and CDR2 SYDVKM. This CDR3 region has 15 residues.

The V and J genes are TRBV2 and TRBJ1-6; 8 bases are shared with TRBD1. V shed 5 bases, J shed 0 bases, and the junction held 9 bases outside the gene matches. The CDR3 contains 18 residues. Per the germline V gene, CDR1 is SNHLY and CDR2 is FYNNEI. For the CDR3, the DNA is TGTGCCAGCAGTCTGGACAGGGCCCTCTCCTCCTATAATTCACCCCTCCACTTT. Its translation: CASSLDRALSSYNSPLHF.

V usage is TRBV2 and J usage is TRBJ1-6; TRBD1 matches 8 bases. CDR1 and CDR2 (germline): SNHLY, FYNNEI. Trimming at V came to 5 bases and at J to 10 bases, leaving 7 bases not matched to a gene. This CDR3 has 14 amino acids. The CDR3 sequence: CASSKDREGSPLHF. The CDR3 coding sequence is TGTGCCAGCAGTAAGGACAGGGAAGGATCACCCCTCCACTTT.

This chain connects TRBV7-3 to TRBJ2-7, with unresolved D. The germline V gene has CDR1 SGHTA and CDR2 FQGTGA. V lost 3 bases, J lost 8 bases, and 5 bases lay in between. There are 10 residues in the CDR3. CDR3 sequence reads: CASSFVKQYF. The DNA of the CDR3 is TGTGCCAGCAGCTTTGTAAAGCAGTACTTC.

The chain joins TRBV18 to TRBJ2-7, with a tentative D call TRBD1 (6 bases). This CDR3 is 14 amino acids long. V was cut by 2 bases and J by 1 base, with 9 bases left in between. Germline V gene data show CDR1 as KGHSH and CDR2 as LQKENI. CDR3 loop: CASSPRDISYEQYF. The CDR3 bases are TGTGCCAGCTCACCAAGGGACATTTCCTACGAGCAGTACTTC.

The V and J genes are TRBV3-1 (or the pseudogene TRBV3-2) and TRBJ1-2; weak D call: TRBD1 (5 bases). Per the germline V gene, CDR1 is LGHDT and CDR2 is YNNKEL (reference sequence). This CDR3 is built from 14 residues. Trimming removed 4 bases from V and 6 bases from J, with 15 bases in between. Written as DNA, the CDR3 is TGTGCCAGCAGCCCGGATTATTCAGGGAATGGCTACACCTTC. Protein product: CASSPDYSGNGYTF.

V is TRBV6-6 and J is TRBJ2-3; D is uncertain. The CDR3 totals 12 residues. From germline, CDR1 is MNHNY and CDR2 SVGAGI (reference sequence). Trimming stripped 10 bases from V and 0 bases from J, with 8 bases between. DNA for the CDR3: TGTGCCACGGTTCGGAGCACAGATACGCAGTATTTT. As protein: CATVRSTDTQYF.

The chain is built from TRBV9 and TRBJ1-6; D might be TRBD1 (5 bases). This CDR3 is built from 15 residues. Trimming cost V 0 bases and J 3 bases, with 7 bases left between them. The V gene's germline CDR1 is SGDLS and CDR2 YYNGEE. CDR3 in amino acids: CASSVDGHYNSPLHF. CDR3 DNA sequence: TGTGCCAGCAGCGTAGATGGACACTATAATTCACCCCTCCACTTT.

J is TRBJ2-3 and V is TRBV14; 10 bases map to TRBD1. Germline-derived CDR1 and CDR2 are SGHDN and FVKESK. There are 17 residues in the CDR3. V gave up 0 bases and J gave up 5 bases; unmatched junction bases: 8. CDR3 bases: TGTGCCAGCAGCCAAGAAGACAGGGGGCTTCACGGAGATACGCAGTATTTT. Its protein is CASSQEDRGLHGDTQYF.

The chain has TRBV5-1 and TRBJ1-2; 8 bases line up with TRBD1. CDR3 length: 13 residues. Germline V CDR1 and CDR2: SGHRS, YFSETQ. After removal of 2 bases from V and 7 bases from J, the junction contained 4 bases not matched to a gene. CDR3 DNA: TGCGCCAGCAGCTTCGGACAGGGCCGTGGCTACACCTTC. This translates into CASSFGQGRGYTF.